The sequence of this T cell receptor (beta chain) was determined in a study of CD8+CD57+ T cells in acquired aplastic anemia. About the research overall: Isolated CD4+ and CD8+ cells, once sorted, yielded DNA averaging roughly 3.2 ug.

Profiles of TCR beta VDJ and CDR3 were generated from a genomic DNA template. MiXCR, run by TCRdb on the reads, gives a single entry per CDR3 protein. The sample holds a few hundred thousand distinct CDR3 sequences, approximately 33% seen once. Sequencing involved patients with CD8+CD57+ cell expansion previously shown by flow cytometry. Per the germline V gene, CDR1 is MNHNS and CDR2 is SASEGT. Trimming left V 8 bases short and J 1 base short, with 11 bases between. This CDR3 is 13 amino acids long. In its sample, this clonotype was seen many times. The source of this sequence is a human donor with aplastic anemia. The V gene is TRBV6-1, the J gene TRBJ1-1; unclear D gene. The sequenced material came from sorted CD4+, CD8+, or CD8+CD57+ T cells (not recorded which) from PBMCs. The CDR3 region has the DNA TGTGCCAGCGGTCGGGTTTGGAACACTGAAGCTTTCTTT. Protein sequence: CASGRVWNTEAFF.